The source of this TCR beta chain is a study of control samples from healthy donors and cancer patients. Trimming cost V 0 bases and J 2 bases, with 11 bases left between them. The germline gives CDR1 MDHEN, CDR2 SYDVKM. CDR3 length: 15 amino acids. TCRdb keeps only in-frame clones here, not all; method: immunoSEQ multiplex PCR. The sample yields about 51,000 clones, 88% seen once. The J gene is TRBJ2-7, the V gene TRBV28, with a possible D match to TRBD1 (6 bases). The origin of this receptor is a man aged 50 to 59 with head and neck cancer. What was sequenced was PBMCs. The CDR3 bases are TGTGCCAGCAGTTTATGGCAGGGGTCGACCTACGAGCAGTACTTC. This translates into CASSLWQGSTYEQYF.